This T cell receptor beta chain was retrieved from a study of blood T cell repertoires in COVID-19 (dated by TCRdb to the early 2020s). Study-level background: Samples from collaborators originated in the United States, Italy and Spain and spanned both the acute and convalescent phases of COVID-19. The material from the prospective study consisted of cDNA or gDNA derived from T cells, B-cell-depleted T cells, or PBMCs. Subjects who had been exposed to COVID-19, were actively infected with it, or had recovered from it provided the deeply sampled blood TCRbeta repertoires that made up the dataset. The repertoires were released in a freely available public database meant as a resource for research on the immune response to SARS-CoV-2. Samples were obtained from the ongoing ImmuneRACE study (first 160 participants) and from 1,254 subjects provided by 6 global collaborators. The sample metadata nearly always contained a de-identified subject ID, COVID-19 status, age in years and sex. Where HLA class I and class II types were available, the types were taken from metadata supplied by the sample provider, not from assay-based typing.

In the prospective study, participants were roughly 18 to 100 years old, resided in approximately 25 geographic areas of the United States, and were enrolled through a virtual design. In the prospective study, cohorts were assigned on the basis of participant-reported clinical history obtained from a screening survey and a study questionnaire. Recovered participants in ImmuneRACE Cohort 3 were defined as having two consecutive negative NP/OP PCR tests, clearance from a healthcare professional, or resolution of symptoms. In the prospective study, whole blood, serum and a nasopharyngeal or oropharyngeal swab were collected from each participant by mobile phlebotomists. Participants in the prospective study had the option to provide additional blood draws and questionnaires over a 2-month period. Blood samples from the prospective study were shipped frozen or at room temperature prior to DNA extraction.

Overall study outcomes, separate from this receptor: The quantity of clinical and demographic metadata differed by source and by participant and was supplied without curation.

TCRbeta CDR3 regions were amplified from genomic DNA using the immunoSEQ Assay, a bias-controlled multiplex PCR. The source study handled its data this way. Nucleated cell counts per sample were estimated from amplification of reference gene primers within the assay. To quantify the absolute abundance of each unique TCRbeta CDR3 rearrangement, sequence reads were collapsed and filtered. For each sample, productive Simpson clonality was calculated by taking the square root of Simpson's diversity index across productive rearrangements. TCRdb carries this immuneACCESS record with in-frame sequences only. Its versions omit some clonotypes, under half of them owing to an unresolved V gene in the studies checked, with the rest unexplained. V and J calls and clone size come straight from that table; D and trimming were deduced from the DNA. The sample has 170,000 or so clones on record, approximately 82% of them singletons. 17% of the sample rests with the top ten.

With regard to this clone: Its antigen is currently not known. No base qualities exist here, and no much larger clone lies one base off it.

CDR1 is given as LNHDA and CDR2 as SQIVND, both from the germline V gene (reference sequence). V drops 5 bases and J drops 6 bases, leaving 10 bases in between. Counted from cysteine to phenylalanine, this CDR3 has 13 amino acids. Only the CDR3 portion is preserved as DNA: 39 bases, with reading frame beginning at the first base. The receptor was isolated from a woman in her 50s who had recovered from COVID-19. The material sequenced was PBMCs or T cells enriched from blood (not recorded which). In this chain, TRBV19 is recombined with TRBJ2-2, with the D gene call left open. The DNA reads as follows: TGTGCCAGTAGTCCCCGTGGGCCCGGGGAGCTGTTTTTT. Protein translation: CASSPRGPGELFF. Outside the CDR3, residues come from the reference TRBV19 and TRBJ2-2 proteins, so the full variable domain is: DGGITQSPKYLFRKEGQNVTLSCEQNLNHDAMYWYRQDPGQGLRLIYYSQIVNDFQKGDIAEGYSVSREKKESFPLTVTSAQKNPTAFYLCASSPRGPGELFFGEGSRLTVL.